One sample yielded the 28 T cell receptor beta chains listed below, sequenced in a study of regulatory T cells in long-lasting Graves disease. Construction of the TCR beta libraries employed iRepertoire HTBI primers in conjunction with Arm-PCR of CDR3 regions. TCRdb re-called the multiplex PCR reads with MiXCR, one entry per CDR3 protein. Here the sample spans more than 300,000 distinct CDR3 sequences, roughly 25% being singletons. Stated time point: persistent/refractory GD, antithyroid drugs over 5 years with positive TRAb. RNA isolated from PBMCs was used to make the TCR library. The sequences come from peripheral blood mononuclear cells (PBMCs), collected when the disease was refractory, from a patient treated with antithyroid drugs. All receptors derive from a woman aged 35 to 49 with Graves disease.

This clonotype has at least ten counts. CDR3 sequence reads: CASSPKTGRETQYF. CDR3 bases: TGTGCCAGCAGTCCGAAGACAGGGAGAGAGACCCAGTACTTC. The genes are TRBV27 and TRBJ2-5; 7 positions agree with TRBD1. The trim removed 5 bases at V and 4 bases at J, leaving 7 bases unmatched. The CDR3 runs 14 residues. Per the germline V gene, CDR1 is MNHEY and CDR2 is SMNVEV (reference sequence).

This clonotype was observed at least ten times. The rearrangement links TRBV7-2 to TRBJ2-5; D not certain. Germline CDR1 reads SGHTA; CDR2 reads FQGNSA. The V gene lost 6 bases and the J gene lost 3 bases, with 11 bases spanning the gap. This CDR3 region has 13 residues. The CDR3 loop is CASSPHYEETQYF. The CDR3, as DNA: TGTGCCAGCAGTCCCCACTATGAAGAGACCCAGTACTTC.

This clonotype was seen a handful of times. The rearrangement links TRBV6-1 to TRBJ1-5; a possible D gene is TRBD1 (5 bases). Trimming stripped 1 base from V and 0 bases from J, with 7 bases between. The CDR3 has 15 amino acids. Germline CDR1 is MNHNS and CDR2 is SASEGT. Here the CDR3 reads CASSEGGTSNQPQHF. CDR3 DNA sequence: TGTGCCAGCAGTGAAGGGGGCACTAGCAATCAGCCCCAGCATTTT.

In its sample, this clonotype was seen many times. The rearrangement joins TRBV28 to TRBJ2-2, with D tentatively TRBD1 or TRBD2 (5 bases each). CDR1 and CDR2 from the germline V gene are MDHEN and SYDVKM. The length of the CDR3 is 16 residues. V was clipped by 6 bases and J by 4 bases, with 18 bases between them. The CDR3 is CASRWGSGIVTGELFF. The CDR3 region has the DNA TGTGCCAGCAGGTGGGGGTCAGGGATCGTCACCGGGGAGCTGTTTTTT.

The chain carries TRBV3-1 and TRBJ1-6, with D perhaps TRBD1 (5 bases). Per germline, CDR1 LGHDT and CDR2 YNNKEL (reference sequence). The V and J ends lost 1 base and 8 bases respectively, with 12 bases between them. CDR3 length: 15 amino acids. The CDR3 protein is CASSQGGQGHSPLHF. As DNA, the CDR3 is TGTGCCAGCAGCCAAGGAGGGCAGGGACATTCACCCCTCCACTTT.

The chain employs TRBV27 and TRBJ2-2; no clear D gene. The V gene's germline CDR1 is MNHEY and CDR2 SMNVEV (reference sequence). V was clipped by 3 bases and J by 6 bases, with 8 bases between them. The CDR3 has 13 amino acids. The CDR3 here is CASSFFFAGELFF. The CDR3 DNA is TGTGCCAGCAGTTTTTTCTTTGCCGGGGAGCTGTTTTTT.

The V call is TRBV5-1, the J call TRBJ2-7; weak D call: TRBD1 (6 bases). CDR3 length: 16 amino acids. Trimming shortened V by 1 base and J by 0 bases, and 14 bases separated the two germline ends. Per the germline V gene, CDR1 is SGHRS and CDR2 is YFSETQ. CDR3: CASSLSETGLSYEQYF. In nucleotides, the CDR3 is TGCGCCAGCAGCTTGTCTGAGACAGGCCTCTCCTACGAGCAGTACTTC.

This clonotype was seen repeatedly, ten times or more. The genes are TRBV6-9 and TRBJ2-5; D unresolved. Between the trimmed V and J ends, which lost 2 bases and 7 bases, there was a span of 17 bases. The CDR3 sequence is 15 residues long. CDR1 is MNHGY, CDR2 SVAAGI, per germline. The DNA of the CDR3 is TGTGCCAGCAGTTATGGCGCGCCCTCCCAGGCGACCCAGTACTTC. Protein: CASSYGAPSQATQYF.

A few counts support this clonotype. The chain employs TRBV6-1 and TRBJ1-6; D perhaps matches TRBD1 (6 bases). CDR1 MNHNS and CDR2 SASEGT come from the germline V gene. Trimming took off 5 bases at V and 5 bases at J, with 16 bases between the two ends. The CDR3 has 16 amino acids. CDR3 sequence: CASSPEQGIHNSPLHF. The CDR3 bases are TGTGCCAGCAGTCCAGAACAGGGAATCCATAATTCACCCCTCCACTTT.

This chain links TRBV19 with TRBJ2-1; the D gene is possibly TRBD2 (5 bases). The CDR3 is 15 residues long. Germline CDR1 LNHDA, CDR2 SQIVND (reference sequence). V was pared by 7 bases and J by 4 bases, with 17 bases between. As DNA, the CDR3 is TGTGCCAGTACCACGGAGGTGGGGATTTACAATGAGCAGTTCTTC. Translated, it gives CASTTEVGIYNEQFF.

This clonotype was seen at least ten times. The V gene is TRBV28, the J gene TRBJ2-2, with unresolved D. Germline CDR1 is MDHEN and CDR2 is SYDVKM. The CDR3 sequence is 12 residues long. Between the trimmed V and J ends, which lost 7 bases and 2 bases, there was a span of 5 bases. CDR3 sequence: CASTLNTGELFF. CDR3 in DNA: TGTGCCAGCACCCTCAACACCGGGGAGCTGTTTTTT.

The rearrangement joins TRBV7-8 to TRBJ2-1; 8 bases are a match to TRBD2. CDR1 SGHVS and CDR2 FQNEAQ come from the germline V gene. V was pared by 4 bases and J by 4 bases, with 6 bases of the junction left unmatched. The CDR3 runs 15 residues. The CDR3: CASSWSGSLYNEQFF. CDR3 coding DNA: TGTGCCAGCAGCTGGAGCGGGAGTCTATACAATGAGCAGTTCTTC. The entire variable domain, with the rest obtained from reference TRBV7-8 and TRBJ2-1, is as follows: GAGVSQSPRYKVAKRGQDVALRCDPISGHVSLFWYQQALGQGPEFLTYFQNEAQLDKSGLPSDRFFAERPEGSVSTLKIQRTQQEDSAVYLCASSWSGSLYNEQFFGPGTRLTVL.

This clonotype was seen at least ten times. The chain links TRBV11-2 to TRBJ2-7, with D maybe TRBD1 (6 bases). Germline CDR1 reads SGHAT; CDR2 reads FQNNGV. Trimming cost V 4 bases and J 3 bases, with 10 bases left between them. The CDR3 runs 13 residues. The CDR3 DNA reads TGTGCCAGCAGCTCTACAGGGTTCTACGAGCAGTACTTC. Encoded protein: CASSSTGFYEQYF.

The chain combines TRBV5-1 with TRBJ2-7; D may match TRBD1 or TRBD2 (5 bases each). Trimming stripped 6 bases from V and 2 bases from J, with 12 bases between. This CDR3 is built from 13 residues. CDR1 SGHRS and CDR2 YFSETQ come from the germline V gene. CDR3 loop: CASTRDGTYEQYF. CDR3 sequence (DNA): TGCGCCAGCACCCGGGACGGAACCTACGAGCAGTACTTC.

The sample holds many counts of this clonotype. This chain uses TRBV28 with TRBJ1-2; unclear D gene. Germline V CDR1 and CDR2: MDHEN, SYDVKM. Trimming took off 8 bases at V and 5 bases at J, with 12 bases between the two ends. The CDR3 is 12 residues long. This chain's CDR3 is CASAPGDYGYTF. CDR3 DNA sequence: TGTGCCAGCGCCCCCGGGGATTATGGCTACACCTTC.

The table lists this clonotype with many counts. The V and J genes are TRBV12-3 or TRBV12-4 and TRBJ2-5; D may be TRBD1 (6 bases). Trimming took off 6 bases at V and 5 bases at J, with 10 bases between the two ends. This CDR3 contains 12 residues. CDR3 loop: CASRTGWETQYF. CDR3 sequence (DNA): TGTGCCAGCAGGACAGGTTGGGAGACCCAGTACTTC.

The chain employs TRBV11-3 and TRBJ2-2; D possibly uses TRBD1 or TRBD2 (6 bases each). The CDR3 sequence is 14 residues long. With 3 bases removed from V and 6 bases from J, the gap between germline ends came to 11 bases. Germline CDR1 is SGHNT and CDR2 is YENEEA. The CDR3 coding sequence is TGTGCCAGCAGCTTGGGGGGCGCGGCCGGGGAGCTGTTTTTT. Its protein is CASSLGGAAGELFF.

The DNA of the CDR3 is TGCAGTGTTACAGGCCCCGATGAGCAGTTCTTC. It encodes CSVTGPDEQFF. The chain joins TRBV20-1 to TRBJ2-1, with D tentatively TRBD1 (5 bases). Trimming removed 7 bases at V and 8 bases at J, with 12 bases between. The CDR3 contains 11 residues. In germline, CDR1 is DFQATT, CDR2 SNEGSKA (reference sequence).

The chain uses TRBV18 and TRBJ1-4; D not resolved. CDR3 length: 12 amino acids. V lost 4 bases to trimming and J lost 5 bases, with 5 bases between them. Germline V gives CDR1 KGHSH, CDR2 LQKENI. The CDR3 is CASSLQNEKLFF. The CDR3 DNA follows: TGTGCCAGCTCACTTCAGAATGAAAAACTGTTTTTT.

In regard to this clonotype: This may be a read error: a much more frequent sequence differs by one nucleotide. The chain carries TRBV29-1 and TRBJ2-5; maybe TRBD2 (5 bases). The CDR3 covers 13 residues. Germline CDR1 SQVTM, CDR2 ANQGSEA. V was cut by 6 bases and J by 4 bases, with 15 bases left in between. The DNA of the CDR3 is TGCAGCGTATGGGAGCATCTAGGAGAGACCCAGTACTTC. Its protein product is CSVWEHLGETQYF.

This clonotype was recorded many times. The chain uses TRBV28 and TRBJ1-1; 7 bases align to TRBD1. This CDR3 region has 13 residues. The V gene end was trimmed by 7 bases and the J gene end by 0 bases; junction bases not matched to a gene: 2. The germline gives CDR1 MDHEN, CDR2 SYDVKM. The CDR3 reads CASTDRLNTEAFF. The CDR3 coding sequence is TGTGCCAGCACGGACAGGCTGAACACTGAAGCTTTCTTT.

The chain links TRBV12-3 or TRBV12-4 to TRBJ2-3; D is unresolved. Trimming took 4 bases from V and 6 from J, leaving 11 bases between them. CDR3 size: 13 residues. CDR3 sequence reads: CASSSGASDTQYF. CDR3 nucleotides: TGTGCCAGCAGTTCCGGAGCTTCGGATACGCAGTATTTT.

This clonotype appeared a few times. V usage is TRBV19 and J usage is TRBJ1-5; a possible D gene is TRBD1 (5 bases). Germline lookup yields CDR1 LNHDA and CDR2 SQIVND (reference sequence). The CDR3 covers 15 residues. The V and J ends lost 5 bases and 2 bases respectively, with 13 bases between them. The CDR3 DNA follows: TGTGCCAGTAGTGTTGGGAGGGGCGGCAATCAGCCCCAGCATTTT. Protein product: CASSVGRGGNQPQHF.

This clonotype was recorded a few times. The genes are TRBV20-1 and TRBJ2-7, with TRBD1 identical over 10 bases. From germline, CDR1 is DFQATT and CDR2 SNEGSKA (reference sequence). The ends lost 2 bases at V and 2 bases at J; junction bases unmatched: 12. CDR3 length: 17 residues. CDR3 bases: TGCAGTGCTAGATGGTGGGACAGGGGCGTCGGAACCTACGAGCAGTACTTC. Residues: CSARWWDRGVGTYEQYF.

This clonotype occurred many times. The rearrangement uses TRBV13 and TRBJ2-7; 9 nucleotides match TRBD1. The V segment lost 4 bases and the J segment 6 bases; nucleotides outside the gene matches: 4. CDR3 length: 13 amino acids. From germline, CDR1 is PRHDT and CDR2 FYEKMQ (reference sequence). DNA of the CDR3: TGTGCCAGCAGCTCCGGGACAGGGACCGAGCAGTACTTC. Protein product: CASSSGTGTEQYF.

This clonotype was observed at least ten times. The chain is built from TRBV2 and TRBJ2-7, with a possible D match to TRBD2 (5 bases). Germline V gives CDR1 SNHLY, CDR2 FYNNEI. The CDR3 contains 14 residues. V was trimmed by 7 bases and J by 2 bases, leaving 15 bases between them. CDR3 sequence reads: CASIRRAPTYEQYF. In DNA, the CDR3 is TGTGCCAGCATCCGGCGGGCGCCTACCTACGAGCAGTACTTC.

This clonotype was found many times. The V gene is TRBV5-1, the J gene TRBJ2-7; either TRBD1 or TRBD2 may supply D (6 bases each). The germline V and J ends were trimmed by 0 bases and 3 bases, with 16 bases remaining between them. Germline CDR1 SGHRS, CDR2 YFSETQ. The CDR3 is made up of 16 amino acids. The CDR3 region has the DNA TGCGCCAGCAGCTTGGCGGGACTCAGAGGGGGCTACGAGCAGTACTTC. As protein: CASSLAGLRGGYEQYF.

This clonotype was recorded at least ten times. This chain links TRBV18 with TRBJ2-5, with D possibly matching TRBD2 (5 bases). Germline-derived CDR1 and CDR2 are KGHSH and LQKENI. There are 13 residues in the CDR3. V lost 8 bases and J 1 base, leaving 11 bases between the germline ends. The CDR3 sequence is CASSPDSQETQYF. The DNA of the CDR3 is TGTGCCAGCAGCCCGGACTCCCAAGAGACCCAGTACTTC.